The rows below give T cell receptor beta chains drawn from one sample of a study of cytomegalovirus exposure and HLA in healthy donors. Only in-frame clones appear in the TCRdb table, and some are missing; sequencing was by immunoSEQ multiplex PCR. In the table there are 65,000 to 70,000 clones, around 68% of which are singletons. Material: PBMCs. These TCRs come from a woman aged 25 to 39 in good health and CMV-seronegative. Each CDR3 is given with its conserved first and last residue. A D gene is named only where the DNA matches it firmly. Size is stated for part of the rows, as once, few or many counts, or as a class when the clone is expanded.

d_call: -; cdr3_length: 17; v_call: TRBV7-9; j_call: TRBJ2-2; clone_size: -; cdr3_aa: CASSLKSLGHHTGELFF; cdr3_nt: TGTGCCAGCAGCTTAAAAAGTTTGGGGCATCACACCGGGGAGCTGTTTTTT
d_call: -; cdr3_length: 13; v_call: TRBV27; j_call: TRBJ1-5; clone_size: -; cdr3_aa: CASSWTLNQPQHF; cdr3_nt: TGTGCCAGCAGTTGGACTCTTAATCAGCCCCAGCATTTT
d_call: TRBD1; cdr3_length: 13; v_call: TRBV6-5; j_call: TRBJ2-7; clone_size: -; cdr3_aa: CASSQPTGIEQYF; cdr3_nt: TGTGCCAGCAGCCAACCGACAGGGATCGAGCAGTACTTC
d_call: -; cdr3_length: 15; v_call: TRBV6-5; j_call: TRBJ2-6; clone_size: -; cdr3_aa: CASSYRGSGANVLTF; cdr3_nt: TGTGCCAGCAGTTACAGGGGGTCTGGGGCCAACGTCCTGACTTTC
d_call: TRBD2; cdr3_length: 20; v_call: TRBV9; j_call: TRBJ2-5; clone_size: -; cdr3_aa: CASSHPISPVAGATKETQYF; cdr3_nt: TGTGCCAGCAGCCACCCAATCTCCCCCGTAGCGGGAGCTACCAAAGAGACCCAGTACTTC
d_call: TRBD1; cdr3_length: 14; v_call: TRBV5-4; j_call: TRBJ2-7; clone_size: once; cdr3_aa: CASSPRDRGYEQYF; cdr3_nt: TGTGCCAGCAGCCCCCGGGACAGGGGATACGAGCAGTACTTC
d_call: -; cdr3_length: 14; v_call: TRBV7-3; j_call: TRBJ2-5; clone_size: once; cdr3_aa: CASSLIPSWETQYF; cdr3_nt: TGTGCCAGCAGCTTAATTCCTAGCTGGGAGACCCAGTACTTC
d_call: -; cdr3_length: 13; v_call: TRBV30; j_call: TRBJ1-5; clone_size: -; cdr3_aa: CAWNLGGNQPQHF; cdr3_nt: TGTGCCTGGAACCTAGGGGGCAATCAGCCCCAGCATTTT
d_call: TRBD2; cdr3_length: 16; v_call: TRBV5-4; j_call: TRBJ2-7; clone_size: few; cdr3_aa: CASSLIQRGASYEQYF; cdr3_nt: TGTGCCAGCAGCTTGATTCAGCGGGGGGCATCCTACGAGCAGTACTTC
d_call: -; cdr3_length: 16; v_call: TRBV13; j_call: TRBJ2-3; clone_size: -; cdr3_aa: CASADYSPGSTDTQYF; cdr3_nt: TGTGCCAGCGCGGATTATAGTCCGGGGAGCACAGATACGCAGTATTTT
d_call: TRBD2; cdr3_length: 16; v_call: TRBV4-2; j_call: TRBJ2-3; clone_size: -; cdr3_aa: CASSQILGGATDTQYF; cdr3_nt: TGTGCCAGCAGCCAAATTCTCGGGGGGGCCACAGATACGCAGTATTTT
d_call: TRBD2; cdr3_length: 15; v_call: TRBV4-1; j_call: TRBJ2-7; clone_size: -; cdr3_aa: CASSQGELAGRQQYF; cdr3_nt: TGCGCCAGCAGCCAAGGGGAACTAGCGGGGCGGCAGCAGTACTTC
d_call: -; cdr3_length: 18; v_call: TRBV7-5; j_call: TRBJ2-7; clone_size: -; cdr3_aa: CVRSPWGDHFESSYEQYF; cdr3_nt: TGTGTCAGAAGCCCTTGGGGGGATCACTTTGAGAGCTCCTACGAGCAGTACTTC
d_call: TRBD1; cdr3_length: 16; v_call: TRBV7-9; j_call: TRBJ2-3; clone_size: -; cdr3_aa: CASSLETGSSTDTQYF; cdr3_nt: TGTGCCAGCAGCTTAGAGACAGGGTCTAGCACAGATACGCAGTATTTT
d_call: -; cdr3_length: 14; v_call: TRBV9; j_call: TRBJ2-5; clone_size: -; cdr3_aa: CASSVLGGEETQYF; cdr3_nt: TGTGCCAGCAGCGTATTGGGGGGAGAAGAGACCCAGTACTTC
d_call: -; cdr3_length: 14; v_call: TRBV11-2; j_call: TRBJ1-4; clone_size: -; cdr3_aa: CASSLRGTNEKLFF; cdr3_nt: TGTGCCAGCAGCCTAAGGGGGACTAATGAAAAACTGTTTTTT
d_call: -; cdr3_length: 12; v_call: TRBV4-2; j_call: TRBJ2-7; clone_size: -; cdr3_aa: CASSQGEREQYF; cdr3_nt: TGTGCCAGCAGCCAAGGCGAGCGCGAGCAGTACTTC
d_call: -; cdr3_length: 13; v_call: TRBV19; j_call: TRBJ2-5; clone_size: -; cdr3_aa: CASSMSVRETQYF; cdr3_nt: TGTGCCAGTAGTATGAGTGTCCGGGAGACCCAGTACTTC
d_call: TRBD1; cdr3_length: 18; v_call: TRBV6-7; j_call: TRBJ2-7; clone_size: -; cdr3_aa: CASSLTGGDSEVYYEQYF; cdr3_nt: TGTGCCAGCAGCTTGACAGGGGGCGACTCCGAGGTCTACTACGAGCAGTACTTC
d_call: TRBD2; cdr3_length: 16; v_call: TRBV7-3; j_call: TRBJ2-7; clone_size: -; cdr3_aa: CASSLSPTSGLHEQYF; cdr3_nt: TGTGCCAGCAGCTTATCTCCGACTAGCGGGTTACACGAGCAGTACTTC
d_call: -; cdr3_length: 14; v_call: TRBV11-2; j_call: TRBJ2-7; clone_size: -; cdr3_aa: CASSLERGQYEQYF; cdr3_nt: TGTGCCAGCAGCTTAGAGCGCGGACAGTACGAGCAGTACTTC
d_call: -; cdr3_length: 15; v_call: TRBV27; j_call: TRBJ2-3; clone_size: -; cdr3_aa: CASTAFGPTTDTQYF; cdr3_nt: TGTGCCAGCACCGCCTTTGGGCCCACCACAGATACGCAGTATTTT
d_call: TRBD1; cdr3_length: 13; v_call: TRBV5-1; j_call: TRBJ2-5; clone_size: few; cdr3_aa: CASSLNRGETQYF; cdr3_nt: TGCGCCAGCAGCTTGAACAGGGGAGAGACCCAGTACTTC
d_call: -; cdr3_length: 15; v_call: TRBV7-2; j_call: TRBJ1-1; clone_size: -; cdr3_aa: CASSPLRAVGTEAFF; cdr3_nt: TGTGCCAGCAGCCCCCTCAGGGCGGTCGGGACTGAAGCTTTCTTT
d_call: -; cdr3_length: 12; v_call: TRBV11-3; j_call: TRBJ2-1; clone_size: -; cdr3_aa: CASSTDRMEQFF; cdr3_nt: TGTGCCAGCAGCACTGACAGGATGGAGCAGTTCTTC
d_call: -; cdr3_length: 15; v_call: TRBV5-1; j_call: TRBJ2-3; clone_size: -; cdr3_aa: CASSLPGLITDTQYF; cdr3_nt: TGCGCCAGCAGCCTCCCGGGACTTATCACAGATACGCAGTATTTT